The T cell receptor beta chain described here comes from a study of siplizumab effects on memory and regulatory T cells. This clone appeared once. Germline V CDR1 and CDR2: SQVTM, ANQGSEA. V shed 6 bases, J shed 6 bases, and the junction held 5 bases outside the gene matches. The CDR3 is made up of 12 amino acids. Using immunoSEQ multiplex PCR, the repertoire was profiled, and TCRdb retains in-frame clones only, with some absent. The data show about 100,000 clones, about nine tenths seen once. Sequencing was performed on non-Treg CD4+ T cells sorted from blood. This clonotype was obtained from a human donor in good health. The chain couples TRBV29-1 to TRBJ1-2; 9 bases line up with TRBD1. CDR3 sequence (DNA): TGCAGCGTGGGGAGACAGGGGGATGGCTACACCTTC. It encodes CSVGRQGDGYTF.